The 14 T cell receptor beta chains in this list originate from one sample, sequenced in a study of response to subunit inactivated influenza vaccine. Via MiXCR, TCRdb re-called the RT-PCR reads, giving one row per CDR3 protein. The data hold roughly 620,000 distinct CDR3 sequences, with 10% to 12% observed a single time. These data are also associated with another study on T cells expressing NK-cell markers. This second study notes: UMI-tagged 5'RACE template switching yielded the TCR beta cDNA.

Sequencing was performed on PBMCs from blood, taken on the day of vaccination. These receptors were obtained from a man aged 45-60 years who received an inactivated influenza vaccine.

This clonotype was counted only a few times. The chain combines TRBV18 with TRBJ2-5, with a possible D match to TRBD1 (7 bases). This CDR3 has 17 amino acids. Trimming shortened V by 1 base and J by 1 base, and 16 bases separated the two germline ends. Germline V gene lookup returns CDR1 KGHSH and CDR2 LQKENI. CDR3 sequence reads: CASSPLPTGRPQETQYF. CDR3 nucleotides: TGTGCCAGCTCACCACTTCCGACAGGGAGGCCCCAAGAGACCCAGTACTTC.

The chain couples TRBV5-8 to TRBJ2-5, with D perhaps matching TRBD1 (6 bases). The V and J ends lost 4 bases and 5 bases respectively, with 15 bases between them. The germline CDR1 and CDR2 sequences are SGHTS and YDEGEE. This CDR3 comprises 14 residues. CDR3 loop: CASSLYRVGETQYF. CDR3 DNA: TGTGCCAGCAGCCTTTACAGGGTAGGGGAGACCCAGTACTTC.

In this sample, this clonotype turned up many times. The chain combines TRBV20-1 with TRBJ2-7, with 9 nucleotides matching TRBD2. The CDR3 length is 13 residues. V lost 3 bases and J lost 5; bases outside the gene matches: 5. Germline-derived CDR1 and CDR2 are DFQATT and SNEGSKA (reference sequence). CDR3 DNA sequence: TGCAGTGCTAGTGTAGCGGGAGACCACGAGCAGTACTTC. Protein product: CSASVAGDHEQYF.

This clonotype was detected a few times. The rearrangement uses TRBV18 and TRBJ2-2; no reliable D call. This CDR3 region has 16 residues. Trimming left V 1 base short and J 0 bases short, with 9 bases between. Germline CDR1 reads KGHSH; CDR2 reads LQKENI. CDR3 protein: CASSPQSATNTGELFF. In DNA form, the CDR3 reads TGTGCCAGCTCACCACAAAGTGCCACGAACACCGGGGAGCTGTTTTTT.

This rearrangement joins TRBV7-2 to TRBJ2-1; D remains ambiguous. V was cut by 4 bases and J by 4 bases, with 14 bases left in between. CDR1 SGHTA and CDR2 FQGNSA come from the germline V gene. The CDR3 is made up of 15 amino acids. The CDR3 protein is CASSSSRSRYNEQFF. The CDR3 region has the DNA TGTGCCAGCAGCTCAAGCCGATCTAGGTACAATGAGCAGTTCTTC. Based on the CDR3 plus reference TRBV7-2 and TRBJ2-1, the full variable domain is GAGVSQSPSNKVTEKGKDVELRCDPISGHTALYWYRQSLGQGLEFLIYFQGNSAPDKSGLPSDRFSAERTGGSVSTLTIQRTQQEDSAVYLCASSSSRSRYNEQFFGPGTRLTVL.

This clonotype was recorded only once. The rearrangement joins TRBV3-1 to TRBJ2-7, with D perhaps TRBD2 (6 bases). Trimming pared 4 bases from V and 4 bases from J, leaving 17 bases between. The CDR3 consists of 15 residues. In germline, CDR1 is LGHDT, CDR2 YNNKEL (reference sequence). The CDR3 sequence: CASSRSGAGRYEQYF. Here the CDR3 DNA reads TGTGCCAGCAGCCGATCTGGGGCAGGGAGGTACGAGCAGTACTTC.

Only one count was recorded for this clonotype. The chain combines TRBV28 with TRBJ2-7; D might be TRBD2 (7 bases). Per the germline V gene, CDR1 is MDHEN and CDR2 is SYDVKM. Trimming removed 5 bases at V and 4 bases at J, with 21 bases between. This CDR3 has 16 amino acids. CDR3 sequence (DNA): TGTGCCAGCAGTGGGGGGGCTGTTGGAACCTTTTACGAGCAGTACTTC. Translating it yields CASSGGAVGTFYEQYF.

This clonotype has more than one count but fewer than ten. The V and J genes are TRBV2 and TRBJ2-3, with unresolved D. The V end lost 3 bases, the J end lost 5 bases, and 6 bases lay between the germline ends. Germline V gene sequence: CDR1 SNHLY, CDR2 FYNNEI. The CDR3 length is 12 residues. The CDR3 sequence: CASSEAGDTQYF. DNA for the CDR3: TGTGCCAGCAGTGAGGCCGGAGATACGCAGTATTTT.

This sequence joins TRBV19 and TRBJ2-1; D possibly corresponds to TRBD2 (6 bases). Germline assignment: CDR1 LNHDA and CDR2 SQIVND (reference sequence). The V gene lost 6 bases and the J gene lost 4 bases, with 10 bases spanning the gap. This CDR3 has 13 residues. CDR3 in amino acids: CASSGGIYNEQFF. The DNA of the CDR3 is TGTGCCAGTAGCGGCGGGATATACAATGAGCAGTTCTTC.

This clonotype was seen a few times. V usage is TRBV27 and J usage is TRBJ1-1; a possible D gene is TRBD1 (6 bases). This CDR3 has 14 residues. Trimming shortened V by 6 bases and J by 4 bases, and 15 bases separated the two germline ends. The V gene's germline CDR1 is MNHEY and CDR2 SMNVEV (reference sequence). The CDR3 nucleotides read TGTGCCAGCAGCTACCACAGGGAGAGCACTGAAGCTTTCTTT. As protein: CASSYHRESTEAFF.

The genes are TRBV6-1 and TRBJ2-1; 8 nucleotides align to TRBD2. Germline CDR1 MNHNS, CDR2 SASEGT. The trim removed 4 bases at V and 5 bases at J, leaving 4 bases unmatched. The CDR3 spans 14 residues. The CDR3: CASSGGLENNEQFF. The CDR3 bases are TGTGCCAGCAGTGGGGGACTAGAAAACAATGAGCAGTTCTTC.

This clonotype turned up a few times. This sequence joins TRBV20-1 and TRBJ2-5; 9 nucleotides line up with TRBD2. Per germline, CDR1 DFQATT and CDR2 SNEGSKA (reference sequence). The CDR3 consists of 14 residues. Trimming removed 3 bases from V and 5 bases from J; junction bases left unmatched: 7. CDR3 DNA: TGCAGTGCTAGTTGGTTAGCGGGAGTGGAGACCCAGTACTTC. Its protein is CSASWLAGVETQYF.

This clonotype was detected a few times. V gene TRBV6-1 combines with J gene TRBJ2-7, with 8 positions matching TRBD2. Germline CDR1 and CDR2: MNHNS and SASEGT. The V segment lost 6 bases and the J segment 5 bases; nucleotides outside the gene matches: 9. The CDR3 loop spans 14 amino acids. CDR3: CASSTRGAANEQYF. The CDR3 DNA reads TGTGCCAGCAGCACGCGGGGGGCCGCTAACGAGCAGTACTTC.

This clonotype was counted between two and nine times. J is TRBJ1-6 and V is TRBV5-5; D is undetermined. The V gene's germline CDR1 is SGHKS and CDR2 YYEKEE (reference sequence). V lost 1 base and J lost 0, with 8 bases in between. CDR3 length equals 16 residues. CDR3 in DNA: TGTGCCAGCAGCTTGATCAGGAGCTCCTATAATTCACCCCTCCACTTT. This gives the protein CASSLIRSSYNSPLHF.